This T cell receptor (beta chain) was identified during a study of beta chain features in type 1 diabetes. General study findings and limits: The study found that naive, central memory and Treg TCRB repertoires appeared more similar in patients than in healthy donors.

The isolated RNA, all of it, was reverse transcribed, so expressed TCRB transcripts were what got sequenced. The repertoire was sequenced with immunoSEQ multiplex PCR; TCRdb's copy has only in-frame clones and lacks some. The sample has around 400,000 clones, about 16% seen once. CDR1 and CDR2 (germline): SGHRS, YFSETQ. CDR3 size: 14 residues. J was trimmed by 2 bases and V by 4 bases; bases with no gene match: 2. On this clone itself: Its antigen is not identified.

The receptor's source is a woman in her late teens or twenties in good health. The J gene is TRBJ2-5, the V gene TRBV5-1, with 10 bases aligning to TRBD1. The sample comprised naive CD4+ T cells from blood. The CDR3 here is CASSQGQGQETQYF. CDR3 sequence (DNA): TGCGCCAGCAGCCAGGGACAGGGGCAAGAGACCCAGTACTTC.